This T cell receptor beta chain stems from a study of CD8 T cells in ankylosing spondylitis. Overall study findings and caveats: Characteristic, it appeared, of ankylosing spondylitis blood was a TCR beta motif of 7 or 8 highly homologous variants. Certain motif variants had earlier been reported in reactive arthritis synovial fluid and blood. The clones that were linked to disease were reported to be significantly enriched in matched synovial fluid samples from ankylosing spondylitis patients.

CDR3 size: 12 residues. Germline CDR1 and CDR2: MNHNY and SVGAGI (reference sequence). Trimming took 2 bases from V and 6 from J, leaving 7 bases between them. In its sample, this clonotype was seen a few times. Its target is not known. TCRdb fed the 5' RACE reads into MiXCR, producing one record per CDR3 protein. The sample lists approximately 39,000 distinct CDR3 sequences; 8% to 13% were seen once. This clonotype was sampled from a male donor with ankylosing spondylitis. Input material: synovial fluid, either unsorted or a sorted T cell fraction (not recorded which). The chain carries TRBV6-6 and TRBJ1-1; no reliable D call. This CDR3 reads CASSYVGPEAFF. CDR3 in DNA: TGTGCCAGCAGTTACGTGGGCCCTGAAGCTTTCTTT.